The rows below give T cell receptor beta chains drawn from one sample of a study of cytomegalovirus exposure and HLA in healthy donors. The protocol was immunoSEQ multiplex PCR, while the TCRdb copy is restricted to in-frame clones and leaves out a portion. The profile shows some 190,000 clones, roughly four fifths of them singletons. Sequencing input: PBMCs. These TCRs come from a woman younger than 45 in good health and CMV-seropositive. Both conserved end residues are part of each CDR3. Each record gives: J gene, D gene, V gene, clone size, CDR3 DNA, CDR3 protein. D genes are given only for firm matches. Some rows mark clone size as missing; the rest say once, few, many or name a class of expanded clone.

TRBJ1-3	NA	TRBV2	NA	TGTGCCAGCAGTGAAGGACTCATGAGCTCTGGAAACACCATATATTTT	CASSEGLMSSGNTIYF
TRBJ1-4	TRBD1	TRBV6-1	large	TGTGCCAGCAGTGAAGTGACAGGGTCGAATGAAAAACTGTTTTTT	CASSEVTGSNEKLFF
TRBJ2-1	NA	TRBV10-3	NA	TGTGCCATCAGTCTGGACAGCCACAGGTACAATGAGCAGTTCTTC	CAISLDSHRYNEQFF
TRBJ2-1	NA	TRBV19	NA	TGTGCCAGTAGTATGTCCTACTCATCCTACAATGAGCAGTTCTTC	CASSMSYSSYNEQFF
TRBJ2-7	TRBD2	TRBV28	NA	TGTGCCAGCAGTTCCATAGGGACTAGCGGGCCGTACGAGCAGTACTTC	CASSSIGTSGPYEQYF
TRBJ2-7	NA	TRBV11-2	once	TGTGCCAGCAGCACTACAGGGCTCGAGCAGTACTTC	CASSTTGLEQYF
TRBJ2-6	NA	TRBV19	NA	TGTGCCAGTAACTCCCTCGGGGCCAACGTCCTGACTTTC	CASNSLGANVLTF
TRBJ1-1	NA	TRBV27	NA	TGTGCCAGCAGTTTAATAGGGAGGGGGACTGAAGCTTTCTTT	CASSLIGRGTEAFF
TRBJ2-5	NA	TRBV5-1	NA	TGCGCCAGCAGCTTGGCAGGTGGGGAGACCCAGTACTTC	CASSLAGGETQYF
TRBJ2-5	TRBD2	TRBV7-9	once	TGTGCCAGCAGTTGGACTAGCGGGAGTGGAGAGCAGTACTTC	CASSWTSGSGEQYF
TRBJ1-2	TRBD1	TRBV4-1	NA	TGCGCCAGCAGCCAAGGCCCTTTGCCGGGACAGGGGGTCTATGGCTACACCTTC	CASSQGPLPGQGVYGYTF
TRBJ2-3	NA	TRBV6-5	NA	TGTGCCAGCAGTTACTCCCAGGTGTCCACAGATACGCAGTATTTT	CASSYSQVSTDTQYF
TRBJ2-1	TRBD2	TRBV4-1	NA	TGTGCCAGCAGCCAAGCTAGGGGACTAGGTCAGGGTGAGCAGTTCTTC	CASSQARGLGQGEQFF
TRBJ1-3	NA	TRBV28	NA	TGTGCCAGCAGGGAACAGGGAAACACCATATATTTT	CASREQGNTIYF
TRBJ1-2	NA	TRBV10-1	NA	TGCGCCAGCAGTGAAGGAGGAAGGGGGTCCACAAATGGCTACACCTTC	CASSEGGRGSTNGYTF
TRBJ1-1	NA	TRBV28	NA	TGTGCCAGCAGTTTATCAGGGCGTGAAGCTTTCTTT	CASSLSGREAFF
TRBJ2-7	TRBD2	TRBV11-2	NA	TGTGCCAGCAGCTTAGAGGTCGGGGGGGCCGGGTACGAGCAGTACTTC	CASSLEVGGAGYEQYF
TRBJ2-2	NA	TRBV6-5	NA	TGTGCCAGCAGGTCTCAGGGGTACGGGGAGCTGTTTTTT	CASRSQGYGELFF